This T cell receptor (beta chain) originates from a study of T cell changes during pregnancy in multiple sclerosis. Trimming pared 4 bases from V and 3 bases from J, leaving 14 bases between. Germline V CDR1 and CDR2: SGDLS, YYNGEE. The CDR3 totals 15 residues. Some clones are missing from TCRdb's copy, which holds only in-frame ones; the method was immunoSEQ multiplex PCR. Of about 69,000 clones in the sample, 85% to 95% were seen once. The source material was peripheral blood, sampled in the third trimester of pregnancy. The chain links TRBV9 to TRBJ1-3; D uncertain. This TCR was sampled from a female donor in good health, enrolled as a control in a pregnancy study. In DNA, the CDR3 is TGTGCCAGCAGCCCGGGGTCCTTCCTTGGAAACACCATATATTTT. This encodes CASSPGSFLGNTIYF.